These T cell receptor beta chains were read from a single sample in a study of cytomegalovirus exposure and HLA in healthy donors. Some clones are missing from TCRdb's copy, which holds only in-frame ones; the method was immunoSEQ multiplex PCR. The sample consists of under 400,000 clones, roughly 86% of them appearing once. The specimen sequenced was PBMCs. The receptors here all came from a man aged 25-45 years in good health and CMV-seronegative. Each CDR3 is given without its conserved first and last residue. D genes are given only for firm matches. Clone size, where shown, is once, few, many, or a class for clones that have expanded.

D gene: TRBD1
clone size: NA
V gene: TRBV9
CDR3 protein: ASSGDRGMYYGYT

D gene: NA
clone size: NA
V gene: TRBV6-1
CDR3 protein: ASGRVGSGYGYT

D gene: NA
clone size: NA
V gene: TRBV18
CDR3 protein: ASSPDRSNEKLF

D gene: NA
clone size: NA
V gene: TRBV18
CDR3 protein: ASSPIATNEKLF

D gene: NA
clone size: NA
V gene: TRBV2
CDR3 protein: ASRRTGTSPQETQY

D gene: TRBD1
clone size: NA
V gene: TRBV4-3
CDR3 protein: ASSHKGQRNEKLF

D gene: NA
clone size: NA
V gene: TRBV29-1
CDR3 protein: SVEELRGNYGYT

D gene: TRBD1
clone size: NA
V gene: TRBV2
CDR3 protein: ASRGTGEHEQY

D gene: TRBD1
clone size: NA
V gene: TRBV6-6
CDR3 protein: ASSPRTGGSPLH

D gene: NA
clone size: NA
V gene: TRBV6-1
CDR3 protein: ASVDRYSGAF

D gene: TRBD1
clone size: NA
V gene: TRBV5-6
CDR3 protein: ASSLRQGIGYT

D gene: NA
clone size: NA
V gene: TRBV18
CDR3 protein: ASSPTRTDTQY

D gene: NA
clone size: few
V gene: TRBV30
CDR3 protein: AWGRRVRETQY

D gene: NA
clone size: NA
V gene: TRBV7-9
CDR3 protein: ASSSTGFGEKLF

D gene: NA
clone size: NA
V gene: TRBV18
CDR3 protein: ASSPGEGGNEQF

D gene: NA
clone size: NA
V gene: TRBV7-9
CDR3 protein: ASSWGQAPGYT

D gene: TRBD1
clone size: few
V gene: TRBV19
CDR3 protein: ASSKGDRGQQETQY

D gene: NA
clone size: NA
V gene: TRBV11-3
CDR3 protein: ASSLAFGNTIY

D gene: NA
clone size: NA
V gene: TRBV15
CDR3 protein: ATSRDSARQRSNQPQH

D gene: NA
clone size: NA
V gene: TRBV19
CDR3 protein: ASSPWAGDQPQH

D gene: TRBD1
clone size: NA
V gene: TRBV5-1
CDR3 protein: ASSLTFSVQGALGSPLH

D gene: NA
clone size: NA
V gene: TRBV4-3
CDR3 protein: ASSPWDTRSTYEQY

D gene: NA
clone size: NA
V gene: TRBV5-6
CDR3 protein: ASSLAHDSLYSPLH

D gene: NA
clone size: NA
V gene: TRBV5-1
CDR3 protein: ASSLTGRNQETQY

D gene: NA
clone size: NA
V gene: TRBV5-1
CDR3 protein: ASSYDRPTHQGAF

D gene: NA
clone size: NA
V gene: TRBV7-2
CDR3 protein: ASTNAWARANSPLH

D gene: NA
clone size: NA
V gene: TRBV30
CDR3 protein: PPRVSKDYGYT

D gene: NA
clone size: NA
V gene: TRBV4-1
CDR3 protein: ASSQEYGYTEAF

D gene: NA
clone size: NA
V gene: TRBV5-6
CDR3 protein: ASSLGSYYEQY

D gene: NA
clone size: NA
V gene: TRBV5-6
CDR3 protein: ASSGGIHEAPLYGYT

D gene: TRBD1
clone size: NA
V gene: TRBV7-8
CDR3 protein: ASSPTGTGGDTEAF

D gene: NA
clone size: NA
V gene: TRBV2
CDR3 protein: ASDGRENQPQH

D gene: TRBD1
clone size: NA
V gene: TRBV5-5
CDR3 protein: ASGFTGESYEQY

D gene: TRBD1
clone size: few
V gene: TRBV18
CDR3 protein: ASSGDRDQPQH

D gene: NA
clone size: once
V gene: TRBV19
CDR3 protein: ASTHSGGRYQPQH

D gene: NA
clone size: NA
V gene: TRBV28
CDR3 protein: ASSLAVNYGYT

D gene: NA
clone size: NA
V gene: TRBV4-3
CDR3 protein: ASSLSTGLRADTQY

D gene: NA
clone size: NA
V gene: TRBV6-5
CDR3 protein: ASSRDSEETQY

D gene: TRBD2
clone size: NA
V gene: TRBV5-1
CDR3 protein: ASSSIAGGSYNEQF

D gene: NA
clone size: NA
V gene: TRBV19
CDR3 protein: ASEGGVRYGYT

D gene: TRBD1
clone size: once
V gene: TRBV9
CDR3 protein: ASSVGGGARYGYT

D gene: NA
clone size: NA
V gene: TRBV10-3
CDR3 protein: AISVLRTPECDSPLH

D gene: NA
clone size: few
V gene: TRBV19
CDR3 protein: ASSGGASYGYT

D gene: NA
clone size: NA
V gene: TRBV5-1
CDR3 protein: ASSYGPPYSRGDYGYT

D gene: TRBD1
clone size: NA
V gene: TRBV6-5
CDR3 protein: ASSYGQGKETQY

D gene: TRBD2
clone size: NA
V gene: TRBV5-4
CDR3 protein: ASSGQISSGGSQETQY

D gene: TRBD1
clone size: NA
V gene: TRBV10-3
CDR3 protein: AISESGGGFGYT

D gene: TRBD1
clone size: NA
V gene: TRBV6-5
CDR3 protein: ASSYSMVDRVYGYT

D gene: NA
clone size: NA
V gene: TRBV7-7
CDR3 protein: ASSGSGTGELF

D gene: NA
clone size: NA
V gene: TRBV2
CDR3 protein: ASIAELTGTEAF

D gene: TRBD1
clone size: NA
V gene: TRBV18
CDR3 protein: ASSGTGVNTEAF

D gene: NA
clone size: NA
V gene: TRBV19
CDR3 protein: ASSYREGPYEQY

D gene: TRBD2
clone size: NA
V gene: TRBV6-1
CDR3 protein: ASSLLAGGTYEQY

D gene: NA
clone size: NA
V gene: TRBV27
CDR3 protein: ASSGGTVRALAGELF

D gene: NA
clone size: NA
V gene: TRBV6-6
CDR3 protein: ASSPVGGTEAF

D gene: NA
clone size: few
V gene: TRBV7-6
CDR3 protein: ASSNRDNQPQH

D gene: NA
clone size: NA
V gene: TRBV6-5
CDR3 protein: ASRPQENQPQH

D gene: TRBD1
clone size: NA
V gene: TRBV10-3
CDR3 protein: AITNQGAGDTQY